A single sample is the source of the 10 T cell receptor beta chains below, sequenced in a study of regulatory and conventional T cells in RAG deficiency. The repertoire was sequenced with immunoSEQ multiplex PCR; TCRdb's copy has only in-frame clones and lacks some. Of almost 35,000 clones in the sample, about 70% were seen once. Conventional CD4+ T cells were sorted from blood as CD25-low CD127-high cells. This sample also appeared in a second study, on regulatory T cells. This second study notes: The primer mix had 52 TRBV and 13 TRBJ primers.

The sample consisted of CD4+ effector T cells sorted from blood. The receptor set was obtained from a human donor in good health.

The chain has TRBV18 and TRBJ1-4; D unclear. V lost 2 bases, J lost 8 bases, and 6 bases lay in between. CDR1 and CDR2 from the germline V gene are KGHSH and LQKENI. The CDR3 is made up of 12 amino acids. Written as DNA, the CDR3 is TGTGCCAGCTCACCAACAAAAGAAAAACTGTTTTTT. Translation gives CASSPTKEKLFF.

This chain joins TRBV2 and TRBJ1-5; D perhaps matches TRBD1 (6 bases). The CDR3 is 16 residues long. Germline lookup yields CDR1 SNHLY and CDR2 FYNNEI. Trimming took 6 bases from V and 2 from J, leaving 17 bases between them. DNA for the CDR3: TGTGCCAGCAGGGCAGCCCAGGGGTTGGGCAATCAGCCCCAGCATTTT. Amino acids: CASRAAQGLGNQPQHF.

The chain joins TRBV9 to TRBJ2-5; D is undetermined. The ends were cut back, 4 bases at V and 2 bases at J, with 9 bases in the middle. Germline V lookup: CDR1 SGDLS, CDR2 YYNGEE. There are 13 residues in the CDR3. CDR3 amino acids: CASSRALQETQYF. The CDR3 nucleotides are TGTGCCAGCAGCCGGGCCCTACAAGAGACCCAGTACTTC.

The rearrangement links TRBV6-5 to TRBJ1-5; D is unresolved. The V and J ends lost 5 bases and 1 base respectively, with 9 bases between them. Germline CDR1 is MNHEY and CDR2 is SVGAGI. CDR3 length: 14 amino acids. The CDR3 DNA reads TGTGCCAGCAGTCGACCCGAGAGCAATCAGCCCCAGCATTTT. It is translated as CASSRPESNQPQHF.

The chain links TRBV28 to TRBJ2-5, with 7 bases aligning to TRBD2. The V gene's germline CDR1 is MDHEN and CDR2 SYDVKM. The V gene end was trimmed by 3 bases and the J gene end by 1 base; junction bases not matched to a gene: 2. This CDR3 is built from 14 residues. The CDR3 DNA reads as TGTGCCAGCAGTTTGGGGGGGAGCCAAGAGACCCAGTACTTC. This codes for CASSLGGSQETQYF.

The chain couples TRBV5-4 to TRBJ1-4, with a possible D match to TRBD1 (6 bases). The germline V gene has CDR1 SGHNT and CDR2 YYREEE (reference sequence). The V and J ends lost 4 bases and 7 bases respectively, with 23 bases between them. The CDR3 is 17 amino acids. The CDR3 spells CASSHRSTGRVGEKLFF. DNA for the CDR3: TGTGCCAGCAGCCACCGGAGTACAGGGCGCGTAGGTGAAAAACTGTTTTTT.

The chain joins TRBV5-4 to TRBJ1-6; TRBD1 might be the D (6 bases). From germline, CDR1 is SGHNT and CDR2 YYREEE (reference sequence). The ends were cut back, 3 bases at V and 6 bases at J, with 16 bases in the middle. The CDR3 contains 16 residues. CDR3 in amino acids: CASSSPGESRNSPLHF. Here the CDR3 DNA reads TGTGCCAGCAGCTCGCCAGGGGAGAGTCGTAATTCACCCCTCCACTTT.

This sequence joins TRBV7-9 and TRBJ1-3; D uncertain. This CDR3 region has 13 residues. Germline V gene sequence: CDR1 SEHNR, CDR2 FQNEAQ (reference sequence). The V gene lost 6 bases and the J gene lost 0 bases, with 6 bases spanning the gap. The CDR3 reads CASSYSSGNTIYF. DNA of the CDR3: TGTGCCAGCAGTTATAGCTCTGGAAACACCATATATTTT.

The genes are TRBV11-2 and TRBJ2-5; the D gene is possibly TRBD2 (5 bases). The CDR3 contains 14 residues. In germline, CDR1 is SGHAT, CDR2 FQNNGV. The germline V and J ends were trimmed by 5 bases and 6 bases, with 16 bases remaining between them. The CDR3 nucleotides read TGTGCCAGCAGCAACCGGGGTATCGGTAAGACCCAGTACTTC. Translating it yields CASSNRGIGKTQYF.

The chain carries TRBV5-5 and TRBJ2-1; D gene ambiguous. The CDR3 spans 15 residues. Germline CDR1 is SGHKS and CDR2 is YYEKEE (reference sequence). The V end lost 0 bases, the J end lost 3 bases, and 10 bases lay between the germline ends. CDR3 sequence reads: CASSLGTSRYNEQFF. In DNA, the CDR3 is TGTGCCAGCAGCTTGGGGACCAGCCGCTACAATGAGCAGTTCTTC.